Following are 8 T cell receptor beta chains from one sample sequenced in a study of STAT5B mutations in CD4+ large granular lymphocyte leukemia. Data came from immunoSEQ multiplex PCR; TCRdb stores just in-frame clones and leaves some out. The sample carries 20,000 to 25,000 clones, 72% recorded once. Sequenced: CD4+ T cells from blood buffy coats. These receptors were taken from a human donor in good health.

This clone is termed medium-sized (0.01 to 0.1%). The chain combines TRBV5-4 with TRBJ1-1, with D perhaps matching TRBD1 (6 bases). Between the trimmed V and J ends, which lost 4 bases and 6 bases, there was a span of 13 bases. Germline loops: CDR1 SGHNT, CDR2 YYREEE (reference sequence). The CDR3 extends over 13 amino acids. The CDR3 spells CASSVGQKAEAFF. The CDR3 DNA reads TGTGCCAGCAGCGTTGGACAGAAGGCTGAAGCTTTCTTT.

The J gene is TRBJ2-2, the V gene TRBV6-5, with 7 nucleotides matching TRBD1. The CDR3 loop spans 14 amino acids. CDR1 is MNHEY and CDR2 is SVGAGI in the germline V gene. The J segment lost 3 bases and the V segment lost 2 bases, leaving 0 bases of the junction unmatched. In nucleotides, the CDR3 is TGTGCCAGCAGTTACGGACAGGACACCGGGGAGCTGTTTTTT. It is translated as CASSYGQDTGELFF.

There are a few counts of this clone. The V and J genes are TRBV19 and TRBJ1-6, with unresolved D. The CDR3 sequence is 15 residues long. The germline V gene has CDR1 LNHDA and CDR2 SQIVND (reference sequence). The V end was cut by 3 bases, the J end by 8 bases, with 14 bases between. CDR3 amino acids: CASSITSGLYSPLHF. As DNA, the CDR3 is TGTGCCAGTAGTATCACCTCCGGTCTCTATTCACCCCTCCACTTT.

The chain recombines TRBV4-1 with TRBJ2-5; D is ambiguous. The CDR3 has 15 residues. V was pared by 0 bases and J by 0 bases, with 8 bases between. CDR1 and CDR2 (germline): MGHRA, YSYEKL. CDR3 protein: CASSQDRRYQETQYF. DNA of the CDR3: TGCGCCAGCAGCCAAGATCGGCGTTACCAAGAGACCCAGTACTTC.

This clone has just one count. The genes are TRBV5-4 and TRBJ1-2; possibly TRBD1 for D (5 bases). The CDR3 is 15 residues long. In germline, CDR1 is SGHNT, CDR2 YYREEE (reference sequence). Trimming cost V 3 bases and J 8 bases, with 20 bases left between them. In DNA form, the CDR3 reads TGTGCCAGCAGCTATAACCAAAATGTGAGGGGCGGCTACACCTTC. It codes for CASSYNQNVRGGYTF. The variable domain in full, completed from reference TRBV5-4 and TRBJ1-2, reads ETGVTQSPTHLIKTRGQQVTLRCSSQSGHNTVSWYQQALGQGPQFIFQYYREEENGRGNFPPRFSGLQFPNYSSELNVNALELDDSALYLCASSYNQNVRGGYTFGSGTRLTVV.

Here the CDR3 reads CSVEDSTDTQYF. The CDR3 DNA follows: TGCAGCGTTGAAGATAGCACAGATACGCAGTATTTT. This chain connects TRBV29-1 to TRBJ2-3; D is unclear. The CDR3 is 12 residues long. The V gene lost 0 bases and the J gene lost 0 bases, with 1 base spanning the gap. Germline V CDR1 and CDR2: SQVTM, ANQGSEA.

The chain joins TRBV2 to TRBJ1-1; 8 bases fit TRBD1. This CDR3 spans 17 amino acids. Germline trimming cut 4 bases from V and 0 bases from J; bases unmatched to any gene: 10. Germline V gene lookup returns CDR1 SNHLY and CDR2 FYNNEI. CDR3 residues: CASSGTGKGMLNTEAFF. The DNA for the CDR3 is TGTGCCAGCAGTGGGACAGGGAAAGGAATGCTGAACACTGAAGCTTTCTTT.

The table lists this clone with a count of one. This chain links TRBV13 with TRBJ2-7; 10 nucleotides align to TRBD2. The V gene's germline CDR1 is PRHDT and CDR2 FYEKMQ (reference sequence). V was clipped by 4 bases and J by 2 bases; unmatched bases: 5. The CDR3 length is 15 residues. The CDR3 DNA follows: TGTGCCAGCAGCTACTGGACTAGCGGCACCTACGAGCAGTACTTC. Amino acids: CASSYWTSGTYEQYF.